This T cell receptor beta chain was retrieved from a study of shared clonotypes between healthy human individuals. Germline values: CDR1 LGHNA, CDR2 YSLEER. V lost 1 base and J lost 5, with 12 bases in between. This CDR3 comprises 14 residues. Donors comprised healthy HIV-negative adults lacking recent acute infections or vaccinations. Each donor was a Caucasian adult residing in Nashville, Tennessee. About this clone: The antigen remains undetermined.

Assay execution proceeded at the deep level. Clones were read by immunoSEQ multiplex PCR, and TCRdb kept only the in-frame ones, dropping some. The sample shows about half a million clones, roughly three quarters of them seen only once. General study results and limits: Donor clonotype sharing was expected to depend on sequencing depth.

The sequencing sample was made of PBMCs. The receptor comes from a woman aged 40 to 49 in good health. Some clones in this sample may be carry-over from other donors' samples. The chain carries TRBV4-3 and TRBJ2-7; D might be TRBD2 (5 bases). Here the CDR3 DNA reads TGCGCCAGCAGCCAAGCCCCCGGGGAACACGAGCAGTACTTC. This codes for CASSQAPGEHEQYF.